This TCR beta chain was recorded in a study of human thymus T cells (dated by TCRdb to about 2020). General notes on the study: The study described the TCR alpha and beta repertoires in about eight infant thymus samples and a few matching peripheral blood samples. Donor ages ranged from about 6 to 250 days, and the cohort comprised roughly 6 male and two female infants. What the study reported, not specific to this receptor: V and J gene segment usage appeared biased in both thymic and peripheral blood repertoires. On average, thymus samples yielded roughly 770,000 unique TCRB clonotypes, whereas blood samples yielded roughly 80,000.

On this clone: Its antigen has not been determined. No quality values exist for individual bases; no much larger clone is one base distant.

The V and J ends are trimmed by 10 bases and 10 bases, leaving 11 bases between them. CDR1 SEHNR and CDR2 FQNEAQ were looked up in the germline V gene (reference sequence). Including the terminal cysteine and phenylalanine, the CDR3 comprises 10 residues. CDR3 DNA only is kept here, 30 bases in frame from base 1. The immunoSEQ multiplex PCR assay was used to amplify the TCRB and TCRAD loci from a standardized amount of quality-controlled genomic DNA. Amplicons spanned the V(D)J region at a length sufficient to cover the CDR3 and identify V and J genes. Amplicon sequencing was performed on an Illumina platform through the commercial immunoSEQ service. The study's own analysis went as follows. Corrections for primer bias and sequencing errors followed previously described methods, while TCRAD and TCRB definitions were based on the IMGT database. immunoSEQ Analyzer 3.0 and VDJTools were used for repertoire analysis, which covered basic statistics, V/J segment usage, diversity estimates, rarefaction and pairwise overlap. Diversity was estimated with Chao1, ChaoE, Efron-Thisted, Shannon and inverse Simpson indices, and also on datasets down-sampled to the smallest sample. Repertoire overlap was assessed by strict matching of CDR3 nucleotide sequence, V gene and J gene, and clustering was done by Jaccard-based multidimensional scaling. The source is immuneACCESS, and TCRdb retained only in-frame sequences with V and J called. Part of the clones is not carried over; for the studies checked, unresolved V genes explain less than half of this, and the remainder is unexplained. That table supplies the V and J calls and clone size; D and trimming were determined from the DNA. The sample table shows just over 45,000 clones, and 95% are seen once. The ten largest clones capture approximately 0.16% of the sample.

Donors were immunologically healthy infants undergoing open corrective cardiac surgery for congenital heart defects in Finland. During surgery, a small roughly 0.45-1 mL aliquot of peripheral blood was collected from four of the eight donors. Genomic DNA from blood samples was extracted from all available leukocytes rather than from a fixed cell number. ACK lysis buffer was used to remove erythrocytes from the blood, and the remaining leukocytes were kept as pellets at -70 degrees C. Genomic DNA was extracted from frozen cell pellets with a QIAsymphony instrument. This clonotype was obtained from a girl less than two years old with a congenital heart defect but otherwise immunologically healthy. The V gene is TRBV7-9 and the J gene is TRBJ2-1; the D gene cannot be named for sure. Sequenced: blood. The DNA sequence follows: TGTGCCATAACCCTAGTCGAGCAGTTCTTC. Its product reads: CAITLVEQFF.